What follows describes a single T cell receptor (beta chain). Its antigen remains undetermined. It has no much larger one-base neighbor in the sample; base qualities were not kept. The time point label for this specimen denotes: cycle 2 day 1 (C2D1) of nivolumab. Relapse after autologous stem cell transplantation had occurred in all trial patients, and cohorts A, B and C were distinguished by prior brentuximab vedotin exposure. The trial cohort included 55 to 65 patients with relapsed/refractory classical Hodgkin lymphoma, and each patient had a best overall response of complete response, partial response or progressive disease. Single-agent nivolumab was administered to trial patients in the multi-cohort phase II CheckMate 205 trial. Best overall response was determined by an independent review committee according to the 2007 International Working Group response criteria. Trial PBMCs were collected immediately before nivolumab initiation (C1D1) and during therapy at cycle 2 day 1 and cycle 4 day 1. After peripheral blood was drawn into 8 mL Vacutainer Cell Preparation Tubes, PBMCs were isolated by centrifugation and then cryopreserved.

CDR1 and CDR2 are drawn from the germline V gene (reference sequence): MNHNY, SVGAGI. Taken from cysteine to phenylalanine, the CDR3 has 13 residues. The entry retains the CDR3 DNA only, 39 bases that are in frame from base 1. V trim: 2 bases; J trim: 10 bases; unmatched bases: 6. This record comes from a study of PD-1 blockade in classical Hodgkin lymphoma (dated by TCRdb to 2020 to 2021). For context, the study as a whole: Nivolumab dosing was 3 mg/kg intravenously every 2 weeks, continuing until either disease progression or unacceptable toxicity. A peripheral blood immune signature of response to PD-1 blockade in classical Hodgkin lymphoma was defined using TCR beta sequencing and CyTOF. What the authors observed across the whole study: Lower diversity was observed in patients in whom nivolumab was started less than 1 year after ASCT, and these patients were excluded from later analyses so that confounding by immune reconstitution would be avoided. CD4+ but not CD8+ TCR diversity rose significantly by C4D1 (p=0.0027 vs p=0.16), most apparent in complete responders (p=0.02). Baseline TCR diversity was reported to be lower in newly diagnosed patients than in healthy donors and to be lower still in relapsed/refractory patients. The study was limited to a single clinical trial cohort, and causes of repertoire differences, possibly disease activity or prior therapy, remained undefined. Trial patients achieving complete response had baseline diversity similar to newly diagnosed patients, whereas partial responders and progressors had significantly lower diversity.

The Qiagen DNeasy kit was used to extract genomic DNA from unsorted PBMCs and from the negatively selected CD4+ and CD8+ fractions. Amplification of TCR beta CDR3 regions was done by immunoSEQ multiplex PCR with primers that anneal to V and J segments. A synthetic immune receptor repertoire was used to minimize amplification bias, and any remaining bias was removed computationally after sequencing. The authors processed their data as follows. Custom Python scripts were used to quantify repertoire diversity as the Shannon entropy index. Unsorted, CD4+ and CD8+ repertoires were analyzed separately, except in combined analyses where CD4+ and CD8+ sequences were merged in silico. Clonal expansion was defined as a frequency increase of at least 2-fold after treatment compared with C1D1, and clones undetected at baseline were assigned a pseudocount of 0.5. Clones with 0 or 1 copy at C1D1 were classified as singleton clones, and clones with 2 or more copies were classified as non-singleton clones. Clones expanded in unsorted samples were assigned a CD4+, CD8+ or unknown annotation through matching of protein sequences in sorted samples from the same patient. Wilcoxon tests were applied to paired samples to test diversity changes from C1D1 to C4D1. Sourced from immuneACCESS, this table was stored by TCRdb with only in-frame sequences that have V and J called. A share of the clones is absent; for the studies checked, an unresolved V gene accounts for under half, and the remainder has no known explanation. V, J and clone size reflect that table, while D and trimming were determined from the DNA. In all, the sample holds tens of thousands of clones, and 82% of those were seen once. The ten largest clonotypes hold about 9.9% of the sample.

The specimen was peripheral blood mononuclear cells (PBMCs), collected before the second cycle of nivolumab. The chain couples TRBV6-6 to TRBJ1-1; TRBD1 matches 8 bases in the middle. This TCR derives from a human donor with classical Hodgkin lymphoma. The CDR3 here reads CASSYQDRERAFF. At the DNA level, the sequence is TGTGCCAGCAGTTACCAGGACAGGGAGCGAGCTTTCTTT.